One sample yielded the 22 T cell receptor beta chains listed below, sequenced in a study of blood T cell repertoires in COVID-19. Sequenced by immunoSEQ multiplex PCR; TCRdb stores in-frame clones only, minus some. This sample has fewer than 200,000 clones, with over 60% found just once. Sequencing used peripheral blood. These receptor sequences come from a man aged 60 to 75 with acute or convalescent COVID-19.

J is TRBJ2-1 and V is TRBV6-5; a weak D match, TRBD1 (6 bases). The CDR3 runs to 14 residues. Trimming stripped 0 bases from V and 7 bases from J, with 10 bases between. The germline gives CDR1 MNHEY, CDR2 SVGAGI. CDR3: CASSYSITGNEQFF. CDR3 DNA sequence: TGTGCCAGCAGTTACTCTATTACAGGGAATGAGCAGTTCTTC.

This clone has more than one count but fewer than ten. The chain uses TRBV7-3 and TRBJ2-2, with TRBD2 as a possible D gene (6 bases). Trimming left V 5 bases short and J 9 bases short, with 13 bases between. Looked up from germline, CDR1 is SGHTA and CDR2 is FQGTGA. There are 13 residues in the CDR3. CDR3 region: CASSPRLDRELFF. CDR3 DNA: TGTGCCAGCAGCCCCCGACTAGACCGGGAGCTGTTTTTT.

V gene TRBV10-3 combines with J gene TRBJ2-3; 9 bases are shared with TRBD2. The J segment lost 2 bases and the V segment lost 2 bases, leaving 5 bases of the junction unmatched. CDR1 and CDR2 from the germline V gene are ENHRY and SYGVKD. This CDR3 contains 16 residues. Here the CDR3 reads CAISEASGELTDTQYF. In DNA, the CDR3 is TGTGCCATCAGTGAGGCTAGCGGGGAGCTCACAGATACGCAGTATTTT.

This chain links TRBV10-3 with TRBJ1-1; 7 nucleotides agree with TRBD1. Germline lookup yields CDR1 ENHRY and CDR2 SYGVKD. V was clipped by 0 bases and J by 4 bases; unmatched bases: 5. This CDR3 spans 15 amino acids. The CDR3 coding sequence is TGTGCCATCAGTGAGTCGCCAGGGGGTATCACTGAAGCTTTCTTT. Translation gives CAISESPGGITEAFF.

The V call is TRBV19, the J call TRBJ1-3; 9 bases fit TRBD1. Looked up from germline, CDR1 is LNHDA and CDR2 is SQIVND (reference sequence). This CDR3 is built from 13 residues. V dropped 9 bases and J dropped 10; count of bases not matched to a gene: 10. CDR3 loop: CASHQGTGRTIYF. The CDR3 nucleotides are TGTGCCAGCCACCAAGGGACAGGGAGAACCATATATTTT.

V gene TRBV7-2 combines with J gene TRBJ2-5; TRBD1 matches 7 bases. Germline V lookup: CDR1 SGHTA, CDR2 FQGNSA. The CDR3 runs to 17 residues. V lost 1 base, J lost 5 bases, and 13 bases stayed unmatched. The CDR3 here is CASSLVWRQQGSETQYF. Written as DNA, the CDR3 is TGTGCCAGCAGCTTAGTATGGCGTCAACAGGGGTCGGAGACCCAGTACTTC.

There are a few counts of this clone. The gene calls are TRBV9 and TRBJ2-7; D unresolved. Germline lookup yields CDR1 SGDLS and CDR2 YYNGEE. V lost 0 bases to trimming and J lost 1 base, with 8 bases between them. This CDR3 region has 14 residues. CDR3 region: CASSVDFGSYEQYF. The CDR3 nucleotides read TGTGCCAGCAGCGTAGACTTCGGTTCCTACGAGCAGTACTTC.

The rearrangement links TRBV7-3 to TRBJ1-2; D perhaps matches TRBD1 (5 bases). This CDR3 has 17 amino acids. Trimming pared 3 bases from V and 8 bases from J, leaving 25 bases between. Germline values: CDR1 SGHTA, CDR2 FQGTGA. DNA of the CDR3: TGTGCCAGCAGCTTGGGGCCGGAACAAGGACCTAGGGGCGGCTACACCTTC. Its protein is CASSLGPEQGPRGGYTF.

The rearrangement uses TRBV2 and TRBJ2-2; D not certain. This CDR3 spans 14 amino acids. In germline, CDR1 is SNHLY, CDR2 FYNNEI. Trimming removed 1 base at V and 4 bases at J, with 7 bases between. The DNA for the CDR3 is TGTGCCAGCAGTGAAGTTAGAGCCACCGGGGAGCTGTTTTTT. Amino acid sequence: CASSEVRATGELFF.

The chain combines TRBV18 with TRBJ1-2; 7 bases map to TRBD1. The CDR3 has 16 amino acids. Germline V gene data show CDR1 as KGHSH and CDR2 as LQKENI. Unmatched junction bases numbered 18, after V lost 6 bases and J lost 8 bases. The CDR3 protein is CASSPVMRDSLYGYTF. The CDR3 nucleotides are TGTGCCAGCTCTCCTGTTATGCGGGACAGCCTCTACGGCTACACCTTC.

CDR3 amino acids: CASSQGRTGFYEQYF. For the CDR3, the DNA is TGCGCCAGCAGCCAAGGGAGGACAGGGTTCTACGAGCAGTACTTC. This chain connects TRBV4-1 to TRBJ2-7; 8 bases are a match to TRBD1. Germline V gene sequence: CDR1 MGHRA, CDR2 YSYEKL. This CDR3 is built from 15 residues. V trimming: 1 base; J trimming: 3 bases; junction bases outside the gene matches: 5.

The V call is TRBV15, the J call TRBJ2-3, with 10 positions matching TRBD2. J gave up 5 bases and V 4 bases, and 15 bases lay outside the gene matches. CDR3 size: 18 residues. The germline V gene encodes CDR1 LNHNV and CDR2 YYDKDF (reference sequence). The CDR3 nucleotides read TGTGCCACCAGCATTGATCGGGCCAGCGGGGGGGTAAGAGATACGCAGTATTTT. Amino acids: CATSIDRASGGVRDTQYF.

The chain combines TRBV29-1 with TRBJ1-1; 10 positions match TRBD1. This CDR3 has 13 amino acids. The germline V gene encodes CDR1 SQVTM and CDR2 ANQGSEA. Trimming removed 7 bases from V and 6 bases from J; junction bases left unmatched: 8. CDR3 sequence: CSAGTGTGAEAFF. For the CDR3, the DNA is TGCAGCGCTGGGACAGGGACAGGGGCTGAAGCTTTCTTT.

The chain combines TRBV27 with TRBJ2-7, with 10 bases matching TRBD1. The length of the CDR3 is 15 residues. Germline-derived CDR1 and CDR2 are MNHEY and SMNVEV (reference sequence). J was trimmed by 0 bases and V by 6 bases; bases with no gene match: 5. CDR3 amino acids: CASRRGQGDSYEQYF. CDR3 bases: TGTGCCAGCAGGCGCGGACAGGGGGACTCCTACGAGCAGTACTTC.

The chain couples TRBV4-3 to TRBJ1-3; D is uncertain. The CDR3 runs 17 residues. From germline, CDR1 is LGHNA and CDR2 YSLEER. The V and J ends lost 1 base and 4 bases respectively, with 17 bases between them. CDR3 region: CASSQGLRAGSGNTIYF. The CDR3 coding sequence is TGCGCCAGCAGCCAAGGTCTCCGGGCGGGTTCCGGAAACACCATATATTTT.

The chain links TRBV18 to TRBJ2-5; TRBD1 aligns across 9 bases. This CDR3 contains 15 residues. The germline V gene has CDR1 KGHSH and CDR2 LQKENI. After removal of 1 base from V and 6 bases from J, the junction contained 6 bases not matched to a gene. The CDR3 DNA follows: TGTGCCAGCTCACCACAGGGGGACAGGGCGAAGACCCAGTACTTC. Protein sequence: CASSPQGDRAKTQYF.

This clone has only a few counts. The genes are TRBV2 and TRBJ1-5; unclear D gene. The CDR3 length is 14 residues. V lost 4 bases to trimming and J lost 0 bases, with 7 bases between them. CDR1 is SNHLY and CDR2 is FYNNEI in the germline V gene. The CDR3 nucleotides are TGTGCCAGCAGTGGCAGGATTAGCAATCAGCCCCAGCATTTT. It codes for CASSGRISNQPQHF. The complete variable domain, with remaining parts taken from reference TRBV2 and TRBJ1-5, reads EPEVTQTPSHQVTQMGQEVILRCVPISNHLYFYWYRQILGQKVEFLVSFYNNEISEKSEIFDDQFSVERPDGSNFTLKIRSTKLEDSAMYFCASSGRISNQPQHFGDGTRLSIL.

The chain joins TRBV3-1 (or the pseudogene TRBV3-2) to TRBJ2-7; 9 bases match TRBD1. Germline V gene lookup returns CDR1 LGHDT and CDR2 YNNKEL (reference sequence). CDR3 length: 15 residues. J gave up 3 bases and V 2 bases, and 5 bases lay outside the gene matches. CDR3 region: CASSQQLTGGYEQYF. The CDR3 nucleotides are TGTGCCAGCAGCCAACAGCTGACAGGGGGCTACGAGCAGTACTTC.

The rearrangement uses TRBV29-1 and TRBJ2-7, with 10 positions matching TRBD1. The germline V gene encodes CDR1 SQVTM and CDR2 ANQGSEA. V was pared by 7 bases and J by 3 bases, with 9 bases of the junction left unmatched. The CDR3 totals 14 residues. The CDR3 region has the DNA TGCAGCGCCACGGACAGGGGGGCTCTCTACGAGCAGTACTTC. Protein product: CSATDRGALYEQYF.

The chain employs TRBV9 and TRBJ2-1; 8 nucleotides match TRBD1. This CDR3 has 19 residues. V shed 0 bases and J 2 bases; nucleotides not matched to a gene: 13. Germline CDR1 is SGDLS and CDR2 is YYNGEE. CDR3 region: CASSVGGITGTGPYNEQFF. The CDR3 DNA reads as TGTGCCAGCAGCGTAGGGGGAATAACCGGGACAGGTCCCTACAATGAGCAGTTCTTC.

V gene TRBV25-1 combines with J gene TRBJ1-6; the D gene is possibly TRBD1 (6 bases). Germline V gene lookup returns CDR1 MGHDK and CDR2 SYGVNS. V was trimmed by 2 bases and J by 9 bases, leaving 11 bases between them. The CDR3 loop spans 14 amino acids. CDR3 in amino acids: CASSEGGPSSPLHF. CDR3 sequence (DNA): TGTGCCAGCAGTGAAGGGGGCCCAAGTTCACCCCTCCACTTT.

The genes are TRBV5-1 and TRBJ1-2; 8 positions agree with TRBD1. Germline V gives CDR1 SGHRS, CDR2 YFSETQ. Unmatched junction bases numbered 5, after V lost 1 base and J lost 6 bases. The CDR3 covers 14 residues. The CDR3 spells CASSLTGGVDGYTF. The CDR3 nucleotides are TGCGCCAGCAGCTTGACAGGGGGAGTAGATGGCTACACCTTC.